The next 9 T cell receptor beta chains were all read from a single sample in a study of T-cell memory formation after mild COVID-19 (TCRdb year 2021). The method was 5' RACE. The sequencing machine was an Illumina NovaSeq 6000. Starting from the raw public reads, TCRdb applied fastp trimming at Q25, assembled clones with MiXCR and retained in-frame beta chains. Under each unique CDR3 protein, matching rows form one entry showing the most common genes and DNA. The sample table records 400,000 to 550,000 distinct CDR3 sequences; around a quarter of these occur just once. The ten top clones hold under 15% of the sample. The sequencing input was PBMCs or a T cell subset sorted from them (not recorded which). The receptors come from an adult woman who had mild COVID-19 (a few samples of this study predate the infection). The sample titles of this study are shuffled in the database, so cell type and time point are left out; the donor was told from shared clones.

This clonotype came up a few times. The genes are TRBV4-1 and TRBJ1-1; D remains unclear. The CDR3 is made up of 14 amino acids. V shed 5 bases and J shed 2 bases, with 12 bases lying between them. Looked up from germline, CDR1 is MGHRA and CDR2 is YSYEKL. The CDR3 DNA is TGCGCCAGCAGCACCTCAGGATACAACACTGAAGCTTTCTTT. It is translated as CASSTSGYNTEAFF.

The chain has TRBV9 and TRBJ2-1; D perhaps matches TRBD1 (6 bases). Trimming removed 0 bases from V and 7 bases from J, with 14 bases in between. Germline CDR1 and CDR2: SGDLS and YYNGEE. The CDR3 is 15 residues long. CDR3 nucleotides: TGTGCCAGCAGCGTAGTGGCAGGGGTTGGAAATGAGCAGTTCTTC. Protein sequence: CASSVVAGVGNEQFF.

The V call is TRBV7-6, the J call TRBJ2-3, with 12 bases that match TRBD2. Germline V CDR1 and CDR2: SGHVS, FNYEAQ. With V trimmed by 5 bases and J by 1 base, 7 bases remained unmatched. The CDR3 consists of 17 residues. The CDR3 DNA sequence: TGTGCCAGCAGCAGCCCTTCTAGCGGGAGGGGCACAGATACGCAGTATTTT. It specifies CASSSPSSGRGTDTQYF.

The chain employs TRBV7-8 and TRBJ2-4; unclear D gene. CDR3 length: 15 amino acids. V was shortened by 0 bases and J by 0 bases, with 6 bases between the two germline ends. The germline gives CDR1 SGHVS, CDR2 FQNEAQ. In DNA form, the CDR3 reads TGTGCCAGCAGCTTAGCCTCTTTAGCCAAAAACATTCAGTACTTC. Translation: CASSLASLAKNIQYF.

The V gene is TRBV20-1, the J gene TRBJ2-1; unclear D gene. This CDR3 spans 11 amino acids. Trimming took 6 bases from V and 8 from J, leaving 11 bases between them. Germline lookup yields CDR1 DFQATT and CDR2 SNEGSKA (reference sequence). The CDR3 nucleotides read TGCAGTGCCACACCCTTGGATGAGCAGTTCTTC. Translating gives CSATPLDEQFF.

This chain connects TRBV7-2 to TRBJ2-1, with 9 nucleotides matching TRBD2. There are 17 residues in the CDR3. Unmatched junction bases numbered 14, after V lost 4 bases and J lost 7 bases. CDR1 and CDR2 from the germline V gene are SGHTA and FQGNSA. The CDR3 loop reads CASSSSRVAGVLNEQFF. DNA of the CDR3: TGTGCCAGCAGCTCGAGTAGGGTAGCGGGAGTACTGAATGAGCAGTTCTTC.

This chain joins TRBV6-1 and TRBJ2-1; the D gene is possibly TRBD1 (6 bases). CDR1 and CDR2 (germline): MNHNS, SASEGT. V was clipped by 4 bases and J by 7 bases, with 14 bases between them. There are 14 residues in the CDR3. In DNA, the CDR3 is TGTGCCAGCAGTGGATCACAGCAGGGGAATGAGCAGTTCTTC. The encoded protein is CASSGSQQGNEQFF.

This clonotype was observed a few times. The CDR3 DNA reads TGTGCCAGCAGCCAAGGGGACTGGGGGATTCAAGAGACCCAGTACTTC. It translates to CASSQGDWGIQETQYF. The chain recombines TRBV4-2 with TRBJ2-5; D possibly corresponds to TRBD2 (6 bases). Germline CDR1 and CDR2: LGHNA and YNFKEQ. The CDR3 contains 16 residues. The V gene lost 1 base and the J gene lost 2 bases, with 14 bases spanning the gap.

The CDR3 region has the DNA TGTGCCAGCAGCCAAGATTTGGACAGCGAAAAACTGTTTTTT. This codes for CASSQDLDSEKLFF. The V gene is TRBV4-2, the J gene TRBJ1-4; a weak D match, TRBD1 (6 bases). Between the trimmed V and J ends, which lost 0 bases and 8 bases, there was a span of 10 bases. CDR3 length equals 14 residues. Germline V gene data show CDR1 as LGHNA and CDR2 as YNFKEQ.